The present TCR beta chain was sequenced within a study of blood T cell repertoires in COVID-19. Study details: The samples span acute and convalescent COVID-19 from the United States, Italy and Spain.

Profiling relied on immunoSEQ multiplex PCR, and the TCRdb table lists in-frame clones only, not all of them. Of a few hundred thousand clones in the sample, around nine tenths were seen once. CDR1 LNHDA and CDR2 SQIVND come from the germline V gene (reference sequence). The CDR3 has 14 amino acids. The V end lost 10 bases, the J end lost 10 bases, and 20 bases lay between the germline ends. The TCR originated in an older man with acute or convalescent COVID-19. J is TRBJ1-6 and V is TRBV19; perhaps TRBD1 as D (6 bases). Sequencing used peripheral blood. CDR3 region: CATAPAQGSSPLHF. The CDR3 DNA is TGTGCCACCGCCCCGGCACAGGGATCCTCACCCCTCCACTTT.